This T cell receptor beta chain stems from a study of T cell responses to AZD1222 COVID-19 vaccine. General study points: The sample set comprised mostly white British donors with more females, and clonal diversity was possibly underestimated.

Regarding this clone: Its antigen is unidentified.

Here immunoSEQ multiplex PCR was the method, and the copy in TCRdb shows in-frame clones only, minus some. The sample has over 90,000 clones, roughly 83% seen once. From germline, CDR1 is MGHDK and CDR2 SYGVNS. CDR3 length: 15 amino acids. V trimming: 3 bases; J trimming: 7 bases; junction bases outside the gene matches: 8. This material consisted of peripheral blood, taken on day 0 of AZD1222 vaccination. V and J are TRBV25-1 and TRBJ2-1; 8 nucleotides line up with TRBD2. This receptor was taken from an adult in good health. The CDR3: CASSDGGLAGNEQFF. The CDR3 DNA follows: TGTGCCAGCAGTGATGGAGGGCTAGCGGGTAATGAGCAGTTCTTC.